This is a list of T cell receptor beta chains from one sample in a study of T cell clones after liver transplantation. TCRdb's table, derived via immunoSEQ multiplex PCR, lists solely in-frame clones and lacks some. The repertoire holds roughly 120,000 clones, with less than 95% as singletons. Material: CD4+ T cells from blood, obtained 12 months after liver transplant. The receptors here all came from a human patient who received a liver transplant. Certain T cells may be donor cells from the graft. The CDR3 runs from the conserved cysteine through the conserved F or W. D genes are given only for firm matches. Some rows have no size entry. The others give once, few or many, or a class for an expanded clone.

cdr3_aa cdr3_nt v_call clone_size d_call j_call
CASSRGGFGNQPQHF TGTGCCAGCAGTCGGGGCGGGTTTGGGAATCAGCCCCAGCATTTT TRBV2 - - TRBJ1-5
CASSLDIVVNTEAFF TGTGCCAGCAGCCTCGACATAGTGGTCAACACTGAAGCTTTCTTT TRBV2 - - TRBJ1-1
CASSLLQGAGELFF TGTGCCAGCAGCTTACTTCAGGGAGCCGGGGAGCTGTTTTTT TRBV11-1 once - TRBJ2-2
CASSITGGIGELFF TGTGCCAGTAGTATTACGGGGGGAATCGGGGAGCTGTTTTTT TRBV19 - TRBD2 TRBJ2-2
CASSTVVGVSTEAFF TGTGCCAGTAGCACTGTGGTGGGGGTGTCCACTGAAGCTTTCTTT TRBV19 - - TRBJ1-1
CATSRDRNRANQPQHF TGTGCCACCAGCAGAGATCGAAACAGGGCCAATCAGCCCCAGCATTTT TRBV15 - - TRBJ1-5
CASSPGLGPGEQYF TGCGCCAGCAGCCCCGGACTAGGCCCCGGCGAGCAGTACTTC TRBV5-1 - TRBD2 TRBJ2-7
CASNLDRARNTIYF TGTGCCAGTAACCTTGACAGGGCCCGAAACACCATATATTTT TRBV19 once TRBD1 TRBJ1-3
CASSVNTGLNQPQHF TGTGCCAGCAGCGTAAATACAGGGTTAAATCAGCCCCAGCATTTT TRBV5-6 - - TRBJ1-5
CASSLDPQTLYGYTF TGCGCCAGCAGCTTGGATCCACAGACACTCTATGGCTACACCTTC TRBV5-1 once - TRBJ1-2
CASTFFFGGRGYTF TGTGCCAGCACCTTCTTCTTTGGAGGTCGGGGCTACACCTTC TRBV28 - - TRBJ1-2
CASSVDRNSNQPQHF TGTGCCAGCAGCGTCGACAGGAATAGCAATCAGCCCCAGCATTTT TRBV11-2 - - TRBJ1-5
CASSSGQGGGNQPQHF TGTGCCAGCAGTTCGGGACAGGGTGGGGGCAATCAGCCCCAGCATTTT TRBV2 - TRBD1 TRBJ1-5
CASSPRYKTYEQYF TGTGCCAGCAGCCCCCGATACAAGACCTACGAGCAGTACTTC TRBV7-6 - - TRBJ2-7
CASSPPGGMETQYF TGTGCCAGCAGCCCCCCGGGGGGAATGGAGACCCAGTACTTC TRBV11-2 - TRBD2 TRBJ2-5
CASSPTGGSYNEQFF TGTGCCAGCAGTCCAACAGGGGGCTCCTACAATGAGCAGTTCTTC TRBV6-5 - TRBD1 TRBJ2-1
CASSLVPGREETQYF TGCGCCAGCAGCTTAGTTCCGGGACGCGAAGAGACCCAGTACTTC TRBV5-1 - - TRBJ2-5
CAIGRAGGSGANVLTF TGTGCCATCGGGAGGGCAGGGGGATCTGGGGCCAACGTCCTGACTTTC TRBV10-3 - - TRBJ2-6
CASSWTPDRYNEQFF TGCGCCAGCAGCTGGACTCCCGACAGATACAATGAGCAGTTCTTC TRBV5-1 - - TRBJ2-1
CASSSTSKNEQFF TGTGCCAGCAGCTCCACCAGTAAGAATGAGCAGTTCTTC TRBV7-2 - - TRBJ2-1
CSVGQSYEQYF TGCAGCGTTGGACAGTCCTACGAGCAGTACTTC TRBV29-1 once - TRBJ2-7
CSVAFAGVTETQYF TGCAGCGTTGCATTCGCGGGAGTAACAGAGACCCAGTACTTC TRBV29-1 - TRBD2 TRBJ2-5
CATSSWGGTGELFF TGTGCCACCAGCAGCTGGGGGGGTACCGGGGAGCTGTTTTTT TRBV15 - TRBD2 TRBJ2-2
CATSTGTGVYGYTF TGTGCCACCAGTACCGGGACAGGGGTATATGGCTACACCTTC TRBV15 - TRBD1 TRBJ1-2
CASSFYGTGQPQHF TGTGCCAGCAGCTTCTATGGGACGGGTCAGCCCCAGCATTTT TRBV5-4 - - TRBJ1-5
CASSLVAGGRTDTQYF TGTGCCAGCAGCTTAGTGGCGGGAGGACGCACAGATACGCAGTATTTT TRBV7-9 - TRBD2 TRBJ2-3
CAIPPGQGACLNTEAFF TGTGCCATACCTCCGGGACAGGGGGCGTGTTTGAACACTGAAGCTTTCTTT TRBV27 - TRBD1 TRBJ1-1
CASSLTTASYTQYF TGCGCCAGCAGCCTAACAACGGCGAGCTATACGCAGTATTTT TRBV5-1 few - TRBJ2-3
CASSESQALSQYF TGTGCCAGCAGTGAAAGCCAGGCCCTATCGCAGTATTTT TRBV2 - - TRBJ2-3
CASSPGLAGSNEQFF TGTGCCAGCAGCCCCGGACTAGCGGGAAGCAATGAGCAGTTCTTC TRBV7-2 - TRBD2 TRBJ2-1
CASSQTGGTDTQYF TGTGCCAGCAGCCAGACAGGGGGCACAGATACGCAGTATTTT TRBV4-2 - TRBD1 TRBJ2-3
CASSFGQGKETQYF TGCGCCAGCAGCTTCGGGCAGGGGAAAGAGACCCAGTACTTC TRBV5-1 once - TRBJ2-5
CASTPGIQAFF TGTGCCAGTACCCCAGGGATCCAAGCTTTCTTT TRBV19 - - TRBJ1-1
CASGLVRGGLQETQYF TGTGCTAGTGGTTTGGTACGAGGGGGCTTACAAGAGACCCAGTACTTC TRBV12-5 once TRBD1 TRBJ2-5
CASSLGQGMGYGYTF TGCGCCAGCAGCTTGGGTCAGGGGATGGGCTATGGCTACACCTTC TRBV5-1 once - TRBJ1-2
CASIRGTGGRKPQHF TGTGCCAGCATCCGAGGGACAGGGGGCCGCAAACCCCAGCATTTT TRBV21-1 - - TRBJ1-5
CASSNQGAGSNQPQHF TGTGCCAGCAGCAATCAGGGGGCTGGTAGCAATCAGCCCCAGCATTTT TRBV7-2 - TRBD1 TRBJ1-5